The sequence of this T cell receptor (beta chain) was determined in a study of T cell responses to AZD1222 COVID-19 vaccine. Findings and limits, study-wide: Only after the peak T cell response were repertoires sampled. Only five or six individuals given AZD1222 were seropositive at baseline. Females made up more of the donors, who were largely white British, and clonal diversity may have come out too low. The study found vaccine-associated CD4 TCRs spanning spike, dominant at 160-218 and 743-854.

Of note for this clone: Its antigen remains unknown.

Here immunoSEQ multiplex PCR was the method, and the copy in TCRdb shows in-frame clones only, minus some. The sample carries approximately 220,000 clones, 85% to 95% recorded once. This specimen consisted of peripheral blood, obtained on day 0 of MenACWY control vaccination. This clonotype was obtained from an adult in good health.

DNA of the CDR3: TGTGCCAGCAGCTTACAGGGTTGGGATCAGCCCCAGCATTTT. This sequence encodes CASSLQGWDQPQHF. V usage is TRBV5-6 and J usage is TRBJ1-5; maybe TRBD1 (6 bases). V lost 2 bases and J 5 bases, leaving 11 bases between the germline ends. Per germline, CDR1 SGHDT and CDR2 YYEEEE. The CDR3 spans 14 residues.